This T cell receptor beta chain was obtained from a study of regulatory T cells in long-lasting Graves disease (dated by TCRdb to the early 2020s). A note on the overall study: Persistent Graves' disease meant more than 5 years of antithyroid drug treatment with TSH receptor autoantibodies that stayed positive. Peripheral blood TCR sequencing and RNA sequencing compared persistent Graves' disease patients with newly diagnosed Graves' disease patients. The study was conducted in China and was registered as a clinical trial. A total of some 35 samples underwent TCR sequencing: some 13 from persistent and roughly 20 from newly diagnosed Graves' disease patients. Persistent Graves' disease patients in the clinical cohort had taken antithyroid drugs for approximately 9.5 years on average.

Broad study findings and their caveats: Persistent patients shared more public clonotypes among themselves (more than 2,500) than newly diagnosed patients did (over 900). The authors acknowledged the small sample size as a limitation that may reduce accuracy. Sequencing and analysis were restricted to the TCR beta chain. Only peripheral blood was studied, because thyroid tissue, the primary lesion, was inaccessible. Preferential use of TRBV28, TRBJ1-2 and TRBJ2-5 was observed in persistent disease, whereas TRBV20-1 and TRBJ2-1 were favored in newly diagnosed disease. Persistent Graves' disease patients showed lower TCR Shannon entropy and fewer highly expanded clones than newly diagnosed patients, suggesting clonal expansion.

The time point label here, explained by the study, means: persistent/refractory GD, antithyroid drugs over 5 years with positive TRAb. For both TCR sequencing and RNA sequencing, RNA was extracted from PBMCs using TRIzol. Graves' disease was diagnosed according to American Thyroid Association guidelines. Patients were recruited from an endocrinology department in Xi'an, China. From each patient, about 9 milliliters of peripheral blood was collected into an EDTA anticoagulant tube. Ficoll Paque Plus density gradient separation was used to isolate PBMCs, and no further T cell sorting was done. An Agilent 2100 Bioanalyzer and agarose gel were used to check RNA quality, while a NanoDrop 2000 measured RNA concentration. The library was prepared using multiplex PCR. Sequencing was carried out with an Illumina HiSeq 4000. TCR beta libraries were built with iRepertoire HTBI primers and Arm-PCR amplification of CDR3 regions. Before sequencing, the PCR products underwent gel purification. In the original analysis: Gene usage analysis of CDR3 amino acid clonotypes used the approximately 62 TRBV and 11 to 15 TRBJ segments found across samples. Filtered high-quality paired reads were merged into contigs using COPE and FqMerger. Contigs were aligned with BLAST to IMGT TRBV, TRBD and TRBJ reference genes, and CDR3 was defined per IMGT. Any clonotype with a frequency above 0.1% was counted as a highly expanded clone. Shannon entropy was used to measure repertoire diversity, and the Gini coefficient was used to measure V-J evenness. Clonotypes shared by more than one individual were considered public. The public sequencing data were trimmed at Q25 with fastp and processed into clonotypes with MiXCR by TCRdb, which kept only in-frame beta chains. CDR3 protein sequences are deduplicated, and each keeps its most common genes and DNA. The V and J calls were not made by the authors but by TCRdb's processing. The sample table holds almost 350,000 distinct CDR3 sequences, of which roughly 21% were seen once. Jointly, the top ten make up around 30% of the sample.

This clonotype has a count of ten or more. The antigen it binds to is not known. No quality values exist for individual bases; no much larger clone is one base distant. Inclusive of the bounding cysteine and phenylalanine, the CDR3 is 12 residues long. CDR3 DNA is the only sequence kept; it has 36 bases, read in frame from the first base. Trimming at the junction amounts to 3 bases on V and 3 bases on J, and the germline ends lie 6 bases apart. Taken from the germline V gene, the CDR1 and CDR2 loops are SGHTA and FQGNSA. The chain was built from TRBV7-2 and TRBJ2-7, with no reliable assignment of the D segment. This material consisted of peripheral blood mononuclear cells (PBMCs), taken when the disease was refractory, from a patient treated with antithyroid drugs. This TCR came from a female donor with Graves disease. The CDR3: CASSLALYEQYF. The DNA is TGTGCCAGCAGCTTGGCTCTCTACGAGCAGTACTTC.